This T cell receptor (beta chain) stems from a study of blood T cell repertoires in COVID-19. The overall study: Some COVID-19 samples were acute and others convalescent; all came from the United States, Italy and Spain.

Germline lookup yields CDR1 SGHAT and CDR2 FQNNGV. Trimming pared 3 bases from V and 0 bases from J, leaving 8 bases between. CDR3 length equals 14 residues. Per the study methods: By means of reference gene primer amplification, nucleated cell counts were estimated. Only in-frame clones appear in the TCRdb table, and some are missing; sequencing was by immunoSEQ multiplex PCR. V and J calls and clone size come straight from that table; D and trimming were deduced from the DNA. Among about 210,000 clones listed, 80% to 90% were seen once. V and J are TRBV11-2 and TRBJ1-1, with a tentative D call TRBD1 (5 bases). The specimen sequenced was peripheral blood. The sequence was collected from a man aged 45 to 65 with active or convalescent COVID-19. The CDR3 region has the DNA TGTGCCAGCAGCTTGGAAGGGGTGAACACTGAAGCTTTCTTT. Amino acid sequence: CASSLEGVNTEAFF.